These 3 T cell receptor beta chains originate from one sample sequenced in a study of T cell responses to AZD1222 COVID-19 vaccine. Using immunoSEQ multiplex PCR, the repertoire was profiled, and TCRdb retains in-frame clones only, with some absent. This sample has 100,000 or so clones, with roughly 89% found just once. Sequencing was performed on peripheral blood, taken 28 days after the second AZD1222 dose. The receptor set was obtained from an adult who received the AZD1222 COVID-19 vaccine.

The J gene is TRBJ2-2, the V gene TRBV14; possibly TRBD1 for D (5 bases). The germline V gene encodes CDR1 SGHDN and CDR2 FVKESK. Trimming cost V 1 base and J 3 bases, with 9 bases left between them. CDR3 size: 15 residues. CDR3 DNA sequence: TGTGCCAGCAGCCAAGGAAGGGGTTACACCGGGGAGCTGTTTTTT. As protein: CASSQGRGYTGELFF.

The CDR3 region has the DNA TGTGCCAGCAGCTTAGCGCATCCCTCCTACAATGAGCAGTTCTTC. Protein product: CASSLAHPSYNEQFF. The chain employs TRBV7-9 and TRBJ2-1; D is unclear. The CDR3 contains 15 residues. V gave up 0 bases and J gave up 0 bases, with 6 bases separating them. From germline, CDR1 is SEHNR and CDR2 FQNEAQ (reference sequence). The full variable domain, rest sourced from reference TRBV7-9 and TRBJ2-1, is DTGVSQNPRHKITKRGQNVTFRCDPISEHNRLYWYRQTLGQGPEFLTYFQNEAQLEKSRLLSDRFSAERPKGSFSTLEIQRTEQGDSAMYLCASSLAHPSYNEQFFGPGTRLTVL.

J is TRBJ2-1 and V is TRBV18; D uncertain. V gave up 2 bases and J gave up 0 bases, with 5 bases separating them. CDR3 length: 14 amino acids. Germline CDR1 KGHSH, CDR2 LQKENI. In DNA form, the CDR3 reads TGTGCCAGCTCACCATCCGCCTCCTACAATGAGCAGTTCTTC. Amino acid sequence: CASSPSASYNEQFF.